This T cell receptor (beta chain) was identified during a study of shared clonotypes between healthy human individuals. Study-level results: Blood was the only sampled material, and tissue repertoires likely differ.

CD45RA+ naive and CD45RA-negative memory subsets were separated from CD4+ cells. This table comes from immunoSEQ multiplex PCR, and its TCRdb copy is limited to in-frame clones, with some not included. The sample has 2,500,000 or so clones; just over 90% are singletons. As concerns this clone: What it recognizes is unknown.

The CDR3 length is 11 residues. Germline V gives CDR1 MRHNA, CDR2 SNTAGT. Trimming removed 6 bases at V and 13 bases at J, with 13 bases between. The sequenced material came from naive CD4+ T cells sorted from blood. Subset here: CD45RA+ positively selected. This chain joins TRBV6-4 and TRBJ2-1; TRBD1 or TRBD2 may be the D gene (5 bases each). This sequence originates from a man between 18 and 29 years old in good health. The CDR3 DNA follows: TGTGCCAGCAGCCCGGGGCGAGACCAGTTCTTC. As protein: CASSPGRDQFF.